This T cell receptor beta chain was obtained from a study of blood T cells in healthy people across ages. The donors, aged roughly 6 to 100, were healthy Caucasians from Russia. As regards this clonotype: Its antigen is currently unknown.

The study, taken as a whole, reports: Both higher diversity and more naive CD4+ cells marked long-lived donors when set against aged donors.

For the second PCR, which ran for about 6 to 11 cycles, a sample-barcoded 5' primer and a J-beta primer mix were used. One entry per CDR3 protein results from TCRdb running MiXCR on the 5' RACE reads. The top ten clones hold 28% of a sample with about 830,000 distinct CDR3 sequences, around 62% of them seen once. Sample: blood. The sequence derives from a man aged 30 to 39 in good health.

The CDR3 region is CASSKQGATGANVLTF. The CDR3 DNA reads TGTGCCAGCAGTAAACAGGGGGCGACTGGGGCCAACGTCCTGACTTTC. This chain joins TRBV6-6 and TRBJ2-6; 9 bases align to TRBD1. The V gene end was trimmed by 5 bases and the J gene end by 2 bases; junction bases not matched to a gene: 4. This CDR3 is built from 16 residues. Germline CDR1 and CDR2: MNHNY and SVGAGI (reference sequence).